This is a list of T cell receptor beta chains from one sample in a study of blood T cell repertoires in COVID-19. Assay used: immunoSEQ multiplex PCR; TCRdb lists only in-frame clones, some missing. The repertoire consists of approximately 190,000 clones, with 84% occurring once and the leading ten covering around 3.1%. Sequencing used PBMCs or T cells enriched from blood (not recorded which). All receptors derive from a woman aged 30 to 39 who had been exposed to COVID-19. Both conserved end residues are part of each CDR3. D genes are given only for firm matches. The size field is filled for only some rows; it gives once, few, many or a size class.

cdr3_nt cdr3_aa v_call d_call clone_size j_call
TGTGCCAGCAGACGACAGGGGTACGAGCAGTACTTC CASRRQGYEQYF TRBV2 TRBD1 . TRBJ2-7
TGTGCCAGCAGCTTAGATGCGGGCAGGAGCAATCAGCCCCAGCATTTT CASSLDAGRSNQPQHF TRBV7-8 . . TRBJ1-5
TGTGCCAGCAGCTCTTCACTTCAGCCCCAGCATTTT CASSSSLQPQHF TRBV7-2 . . TRBJ1-5
TGCGCCAGCAGCTCCACCGGGACAGGTGAAAAACTGTTTTTT CASSSTGTGEKLFF TRBV4-3 TRBD1 . TRBJ1-4
TGTGCCAGCATGACAGGGCGGAACACCGGGGAGCTGTTTTTT CASMTGRNTGELFF TRBV2 TRBD1 . TRBJ2-2
TGTGCCAGTAGTAGCAGACAGGGGTTTCCGAACACTGAAGCTTTCTTT CASSSRQGFPNTEAFF TRBV19 TRBD1 . TRBJ1-1
TGTGCCAGCTCACTCCGAGGACAGGAGGGACGTGAAGCTTTCTTT CASSLRGQEGREAFF TRBV18 TRBD1 . TRBJ1-1
TGTGCCAGCAGCTTCTTTCAGGGTTACGAGCAGTACTTC CASSFFQGYEQYF TRBV7-2 . few TRBJ2-7
TGCGCCAGCAGCCTAGAGGGACAGGGGGGCTACGAGCAGTACTTC CASSLEGQGGYEQYF TRBV4-3 TRBD1 . TRBJ2-7
TGTGCCAGCAGCGTAGGGAGCAGGGCAGGAGGAAACACCATATATTTT CASSVGSRAGGNTIYF TRBV9 . . TRBJ1-3
TGTGCCAGCAGCGCTCAACCGGGACAGAGCTCACGGGACTACTATGGCTACACCTTC CASSAQPGQSSRDYYGYTF TRBV7-8 TRBD1 . TRBJ1-2
TGCAGCGTTGCCCCCCCCGGGGGGAACAGGGAGACCCAGTACTTC CSVAPPGGNRETQYF TRBV29-1 TRBD2 . TRBJ2-5
TGTGCCAGCAGCCCCACCAAAGGGGTCTTAGGGGTGTACCAAGAGACCCAGTACTTC CASSPTKGVLGVYQETQYF TRBV9 . once TRBJ2-5
TGTGCCACCAGACATAGGGAGGGCGCTGGAAACACCATATATTTT CATRHREGAGNTIYF TRBV11-2 . . TRBJ1-3
TGTGCCAGCTCACCAAGGGACAGGGGTTACACTGAAGCTTTCTTT CASSPRDRGYTEAFF TRBV18 TRBD1 . TRBJ1-1
TGTGCCAGCAGTTTGACAGGGCCGGGTTTGGGTGGAAACACCATATATTTT CASSLTGPGLGGNTIYF TRBV9 TRBD1 few TRBJ1-3
TGTGCTAGCAGCTTCAACAGGGGGCAGGAGCAGTTCTTC CASSFNRGQEQFF TRBV7-7 TRBD1 . TRBJ2-1
TGTGCCAGCCCACCTAGAGCGGGGGGGGGCACAGATACGCAGTATTTT CASPPRAGGGTDTQYF TRBV3-1/TRBV3-2 TRBD2 . TRBJ2-3
TGCGCCAGCAGCCAAGATAAGAGAGTAGCCTCTGTTTACAATGAGCAGTTCTTC CASSQDKRVASVYNEQFF TRBV4-3 . . TRBJ2-1
TGTGCCAGCAGCCAAGCCGGTCAGCCCCAGCATTTT CASSQAGQPQHF TRBV3-1/TRBV3-2 . . TRBJ1-5
TGCGCCTCACAGCCGTATAGCAATCAGCCCCAGCATTTT CASQPYSNQPQHF TRBV23-1 . . TRBJ1-5
TGTGCCAGCAGTCACCCTTTCGGGGTTAACAATGAGCAGTTCTTC CASSHPFGVNNEQFF TRBV6-2/TRBV6-3 . . TRBJ2-1
TGTGCCACCAGTGATACTAGCGCGGTCACAGATACGCAGTATTTT CATSDTSAVTDTQYF TRBV24-1 TRBD2 few TRBJ2-3
TGTGCCAGCACTCCTGAGGCAGGGGGCAATCAGCCCCAGCATTTT CASTPEAGGNQPQHF TRBV2 . . TRBJ1-5
TGTGCCAGTACCGTACTTACAGGGCGAGGGGCCAACGTCCTGACTTTC CASTVLTGRGANVLTF TRBV19 . . TRBJ2-6
TGCGCCAGCAGCACAGGACACAGGGTAGCGGCTTTCTTT CASSTGHRVAAFF TRBV5-1 . . TRBJ1-1
TGTGCCAGCAGTGACCCTCCGGGACAGGGGATCGCCGGGGAGCTGTTTTTT CASSDPPGQGIAGELFF TRBV6-2/TRBV6-3 TRBD1 . TRBJ2-2
TGTGCCAGTAGTCTCTTCAGGGAGGACACTGAAGCTTTCTTT CASSLFREDTEAFF TRBV19 . . TRBJ1-1
TGTGCCAGCAGCCCCTCGACAGGGGGAGCTTTCTTT CASSPSTGGAFF TRBV3-1/TRBV3-2 TRBD1 . TRBJ1-1
TGTGCCAGCAGCTTCGGATCCGGGAGAGGTGGGAAGACCCAGTACTTC CASSFGSGRGGKTQYF TRBV7-6 . . TRBJ2-5
TGTGCCTGGAGTTACAGGGGGCTCCGTGGCTACACCTTC CAWSYRGLRGYTF TRBV30 TRBD1 . TRBJ1-2
TGTGCCAGCAGTGAGGGGGCCTACGAGCAGTACTTC CASSEGAYEQYF TRBV13 . . TRBJ2-7
TGTGCCACCAGTGATCCTAGCGGGGGCACAGATACGCAGTATTTT CATSDPSGGTDTQYF TRBV24-1 TRBD2 . TRBJ2-3
TGTGCCACCAGTGAACAGAACACCTCTGGAAACACCATATATTTT CATSEQNTSGNTIYF TRBV24-1 . . TRBJ1-3
TGTGCCATCAGCGACGGTAGGGGCCAGGGCTACGAGCAGTACTTC CAISDGRGQGYEQYF TRBV10-3 . . TRBJ2-7
TGTGCCAGCAGCTTCGGGACTAGCGGGGACGAGCAGTACTTC CASSFGTSGDEQYF TRBV7-3 TRBD2 . TRBJ2-7
TGTGCCAGCAAACTTAGTTCCTACGAGCAGTACTTC CASKLSSYEQYF TRBV6-5 . . TRBJ2-7
TGTGCCTGGACAGGGGTCTTTGGCTACACCTTC CAWTGVFGYTF TRBV30 . . TRBJ1-2
TGTGCCAGCAGCTTGGTCGGGGGAAGAGCTTTCTTT CASSLVGGRAFF TRBV5-4 . . TRBJ1-1
TGTGCCAGCAGGCCGGGGGGACAGGGTGAAGTTCATGAGCAGTTCTTC CASRPGGQGEVHEQFF TRBV7-2 TRBD1 . TRBJ2-1
TGTGCCAGCAGCTTCACCCTGGCTAGTGACACCATATATTTT CASSFTLASDTIYF TRBV7-9 . . TRBJ1-3
TGTGCCATCAGTGAGTCTGGACTTGACCCCTACGAGCAGTACTTC CAISESGLDPYEQYF TRBV10-3 . . TRBJ2-7
TGTGCCACCAGCAGAGGTCTGGACAGGGAGGAAACTGAAGCTTTCTTT CATSRGLDREETEAFF TRBV15 TRBD1 . TRBJ1-1
TGTGCCAGCAGCCCCGCCGGGACACTTACGACCGGGGAGCTGTTTTTT CASSPAGTLTTGELFF TRBV11-2 . few TRBJ2-2
TGTGCCAGCAGCGTAGGGCAGGGGCCCCAGCATTTT CASSVGQGPQHF TRBV9 . . TRBJ1-5
TGTGCCAGCAGGGCACCGGGACTAGCGGCCACAGATACGCAGTATTTT CASRAPGLAATDTQYF TRBV2 TRBD2 . TRBJ2-3
TGTGCCAGCAGCCAAGTTGGGGGCAGGGGGGGCAATCAGCCCCAGCATTTT CASSQVGGRGGNQPQHF TRBV3-1/TRBV3-2 TRBD1 . TRBJ1-5
TGTGCCAGCAGCAGCGGGGGGGCGGGAAACATTCAGTACTTC CASSSGGAGNIQYF TRBV2 TRBD2 . TRBJ2-4
TGTGCCAGCAGCGGAGACGTCTACGAGCAGTACTTC CASSGDVYEQYF TRBV2 . . TRBJ2-7
TGTGCCAGCAGCTCCGAGGGAGTCACAGATACGCAGTATTTT CASSSEGVTDTQYF TRBV7-3 . . TRBJ2-3
TGTGCCAGCGAGGCAGAGTTAGGCAGGGCTAACTATGGCTACACCTTC CASEAELGRANYGYTF TRBV2 . few TRBJ1-2
TGTGCCAGCAGTTACGGCGGGAGCTCTGGAAACACCATATATTTT CASSYGGSSGNTIYF TRBV6-5 . . TRBJ1-3
TGTGCCAGCAGTGAAGGTACAGGGGCCTACGAGCAGTACTTC CASSEGTGAYEQYF TRBV2 TRBD1 . TRBJ2-7
TGTGCCAGCAGTGAAGGGCGGCCGAGGAACTATGGCTACACCTTC CASSEGRPRNYGYTF TRBV2 . . TRBJ1-2
TGTGCCAGCAGCGGGACAACGGGGCGAGAGACCCAGTACTTC CASSGTTGRETQYF TRBV7-8 . . TRBJ2-5